These 8 T cell receptor beta chains share one sample of origin, sequenced in a study of blood T cell repertoires in COVID-19. TCRdb's table, derived via immunoSEQ multiplex PCR, lists solely in-frame clones and lacks some. The sample contains about 87,000 clones, roughly 80% of which appear only once. The sample was peripheral blood. Source of these receptors: a woman in her fifties or sixties with acute or convalescent COVID-19.

This clone was detected a few times. The rearrangement links TRBV10-3 to TRBJ1-2; 10 bases are shared with TRBD1. The V gene's germline CDR1 is ENHRY and CDR2 SYGVKD. This CDR3 is 16 amino acids long. The junction had 11 bases not matched to a gene; V was cut back by 5 bases and J by 5 bases. The CDR3 DNA follows: TGTGCCATCAGTCGTCCGGGACAGGGGTTATTATATGGCTACACCTTC. Amino acid sequence: CAISRPGQGLLYGYTF.

The chain joins TRBV19 to TRBJ2-2, with D maybe TRBD1 (6 bases). Germline-derived CDR1 and CDR2 are LNHDA and SQIVND (reference sequence). The V and J ends lost 3 bases and 7 bases respectively, with 15 bases between them. This CDR3 comprises 15 residues. The CDR3 region has the DNA TGTGCCAGTAGTATGTTCTCAGGGGTTAGCGGGGAGCTGTTTTTT. This codes for CASSMFSGVSGELFF.

In this sample, this clone turned up a few times. The V call is TRBV19, the J call TRBJ1-6; D remains ambiguous. The CDR3 length is 15 residues. Trimming took 6 bases from V and 9 from J, leaving 18 bases between them. Germline loops: CDR1 LNHDA, CDR2 SQIVND (reference sequence). CDR3 DNA sequence: TGTGCCAGTAGCACCCGCCTAGACTCCTCTTCACCCCTCCACTTT. This encodes CASSTRLDSSSPLHF.

The chain couples TRBV3-1 (or the pseudogene TRBV3-2) to TRBJ2-5, with 10 bases identical to TRBD2. The CDR3 loop spans 15 amino acids. Germline CDR1 and CDR2: LGHDT and YNNKEL (reference sequence). V was pared by 6 bases and J by 2 bases, with 6 bases of the junction left unmatched. The CDR3 DNA sequence: TGTGCCAGCAGTCTTACTAGCGGGATGCAAGAGACCCAGTACTTC. It specifies CASSLTSGMQETQYF.

The rearrangement joins TRBV6-1 to TRBJ1-6; no clear D. The CDR3 covers 15 residues. Looked up from germline, CDR1 is MNHNS and CDR2 is SASEGT. V was trimmed by 1 base and J by 6 bases, leaving 10 bases between them. The CDR3 here is CASSEGPAFNSPLHF. Written as DNA, the CDR3 is TGTGCCAGCAGTGAAGGTCCAGCGTTTAATTCACCCCTCCACTTT.

This chain joins TRBV5-1 and TRBJ1-2; TRBD1 matches 8 bases. The CDR3 loop spans 15 amino acids. V shed 0 bases, J shed 7 bases, and the junction held 8 bases outside the gene matches. Per germline, CDR1 SGHRS and CDR2 YFSETQ. The CDR3 region has the DNA TGCGCCAGCAGCTTGGGACTTCAGGGGGCGGGTGGCTACACCTTC. Protein product: CASSLGLQGAGGYTF.

V is TRBV25-1 and J is TRBJ1-4, with TRBD1 identical over 9 bases. V was clipped by 4 bases and J by 8 bases; unmatched bases: 11. The CDR3 runs to 16 residues. From germline, CDR1 is MGHDK and CDR2 SYGVNS. As DNA, the CDR3 is TGTGCCAGCAGTGCGGATCGGGACAGGGAAGGGGAAAAACTGTTTTTT. It specifies CASSADRDREGEKLFF. Filled out from reference TRBV25-1 and TRBJ1-4, the complete variable domain reads EADIYQTPRYLVIGTGKKITLECSQTMGHDKMYWYQQDPGMELHLIHYSYGVNSTEKGDLSSESTVSRIRTEHFPLTLESARPSHTSQYLCASSADRDREGEKLFFGSGTQLSVL.

The chain links TRBV6-5 to TRBJ1-2; tentative D call: TRBD1 (6 bases). V was pared by 2 bases and J by 3 bases, with 16 bases between. Germline lookup yields CDR1 MNHEY and CDR2 SVGAGI. CDR3 length: 16 residues. The CDR3 bases are TGTGCCAGCAGTTACCCGACGGGGGGGCCCGACTATGGCTACACCTTC. It specifies CASSYPTGGPDYGYTF.